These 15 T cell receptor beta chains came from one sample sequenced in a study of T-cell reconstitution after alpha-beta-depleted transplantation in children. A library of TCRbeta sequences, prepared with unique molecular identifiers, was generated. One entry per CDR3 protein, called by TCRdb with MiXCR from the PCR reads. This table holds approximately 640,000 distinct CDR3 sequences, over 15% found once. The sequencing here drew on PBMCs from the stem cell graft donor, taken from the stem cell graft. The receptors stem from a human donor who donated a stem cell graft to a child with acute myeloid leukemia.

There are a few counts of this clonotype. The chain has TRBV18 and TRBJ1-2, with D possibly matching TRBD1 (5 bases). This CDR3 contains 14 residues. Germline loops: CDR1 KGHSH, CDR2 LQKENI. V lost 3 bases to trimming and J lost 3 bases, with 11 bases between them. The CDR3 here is CASSPSRDDYGYTF. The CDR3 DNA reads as TGTGCCAGCTCACCGAGTAGGGACGACTATGGCTACACCTTC.

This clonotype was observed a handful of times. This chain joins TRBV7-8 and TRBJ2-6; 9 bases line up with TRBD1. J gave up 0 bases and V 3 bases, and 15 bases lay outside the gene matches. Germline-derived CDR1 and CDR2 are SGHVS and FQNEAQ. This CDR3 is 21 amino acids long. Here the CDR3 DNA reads TGTGCCAGCAGCTTGGTGGGACCCGGACAGGGGATCAGCTCTGGGGCCAACGTCCTGACTTTC. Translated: CASSLVGPGQGISSGANVLTF.

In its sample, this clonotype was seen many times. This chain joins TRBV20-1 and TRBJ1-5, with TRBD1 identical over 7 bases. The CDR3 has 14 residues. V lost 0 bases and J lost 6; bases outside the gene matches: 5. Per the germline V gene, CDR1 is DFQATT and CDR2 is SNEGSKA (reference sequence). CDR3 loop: CSARERQGSQPQHF. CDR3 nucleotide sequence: TGCAGTGCTAGAGAGAGACAGGGAAGTCAGCCCCAGCATTTT.

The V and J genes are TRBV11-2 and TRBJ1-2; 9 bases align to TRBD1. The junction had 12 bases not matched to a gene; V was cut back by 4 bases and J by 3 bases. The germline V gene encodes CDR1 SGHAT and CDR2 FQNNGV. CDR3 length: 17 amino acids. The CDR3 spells CASSSSPQGADDYGYTF. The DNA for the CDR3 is TGTGCCAGCAGCTCATCACCACAGGGGGCGGACGACTATGGCTACACCTTC.

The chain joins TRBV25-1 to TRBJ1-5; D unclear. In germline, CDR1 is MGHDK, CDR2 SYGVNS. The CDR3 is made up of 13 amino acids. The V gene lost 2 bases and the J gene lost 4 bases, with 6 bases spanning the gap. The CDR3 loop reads CASSEEWNQPQHF. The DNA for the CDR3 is TGTGCCAGCAGTGAAGAGTGGAATCAGCCCCAGCATTTT.

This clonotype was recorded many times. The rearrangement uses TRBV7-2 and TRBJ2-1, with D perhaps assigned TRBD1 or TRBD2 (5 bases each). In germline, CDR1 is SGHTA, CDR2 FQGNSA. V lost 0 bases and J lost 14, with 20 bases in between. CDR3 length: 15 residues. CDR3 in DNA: TGTGCCAGCAGCTTAGCTACAGCCGCCGGGACGAGGGAGTTCTTC. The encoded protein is CASSLATAAGTREFF.

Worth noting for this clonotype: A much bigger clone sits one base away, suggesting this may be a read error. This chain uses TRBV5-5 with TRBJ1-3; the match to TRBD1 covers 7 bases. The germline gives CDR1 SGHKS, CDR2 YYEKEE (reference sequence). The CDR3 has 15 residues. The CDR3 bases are TGTGCCAGCAGCTCCAACGGGGACAGTGGAAACACCATAAATTTT. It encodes CASSSNGDSGNTINF.

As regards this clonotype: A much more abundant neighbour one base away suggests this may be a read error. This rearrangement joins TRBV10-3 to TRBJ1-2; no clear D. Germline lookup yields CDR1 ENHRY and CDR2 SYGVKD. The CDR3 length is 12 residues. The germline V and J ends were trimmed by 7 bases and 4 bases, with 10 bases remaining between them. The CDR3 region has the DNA TGTGCCATCATGGAGAGTTCCTATGGCTACACCTTC. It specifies CAIMESSYGYTF.

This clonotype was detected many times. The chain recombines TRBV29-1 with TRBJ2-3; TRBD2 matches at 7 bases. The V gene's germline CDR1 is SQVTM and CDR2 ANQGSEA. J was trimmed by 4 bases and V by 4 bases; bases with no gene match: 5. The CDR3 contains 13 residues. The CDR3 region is CSVVGAGPDTQYF. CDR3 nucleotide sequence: TGCAGCGTTGTCGGAGCGGGGCCAGATACGCAGTATTTT.

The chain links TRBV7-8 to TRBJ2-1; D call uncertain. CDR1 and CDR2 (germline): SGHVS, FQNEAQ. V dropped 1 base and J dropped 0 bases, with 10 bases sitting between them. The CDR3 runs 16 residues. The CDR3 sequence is CASSLVAASSYNEQFF. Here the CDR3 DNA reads TGTGCCAGCAGCTTAGTGGCGGCCAGCTCCTACAATGAGCAGTTCTTC.

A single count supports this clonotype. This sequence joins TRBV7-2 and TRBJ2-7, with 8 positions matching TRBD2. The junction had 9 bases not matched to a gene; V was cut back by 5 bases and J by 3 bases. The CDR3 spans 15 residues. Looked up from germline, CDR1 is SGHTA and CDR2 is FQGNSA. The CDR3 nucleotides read TGTGCCAGCAGCCCCGGGGGGGGTGGGTACTACGAGCAGTACTTC. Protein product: CASSPGGGGYYEQYF.

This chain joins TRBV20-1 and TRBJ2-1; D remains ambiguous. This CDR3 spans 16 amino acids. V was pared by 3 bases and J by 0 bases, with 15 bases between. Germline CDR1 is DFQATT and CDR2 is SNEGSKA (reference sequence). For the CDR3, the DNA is TGCAGTGCTAGTAACCCGGGCCGAAGCTCCTACAATGAGCAGTTCTTC. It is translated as CSASNPGRSSYNEQFF.

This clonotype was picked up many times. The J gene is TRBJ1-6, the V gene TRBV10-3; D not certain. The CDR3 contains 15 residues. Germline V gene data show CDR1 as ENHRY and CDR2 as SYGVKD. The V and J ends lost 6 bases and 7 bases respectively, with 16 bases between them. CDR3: CAISPDGGLNSPLHF. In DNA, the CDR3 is TGTGCCATCAGCCCTGACGGTGGCCTCAATTCACCCCTCCACTTT.

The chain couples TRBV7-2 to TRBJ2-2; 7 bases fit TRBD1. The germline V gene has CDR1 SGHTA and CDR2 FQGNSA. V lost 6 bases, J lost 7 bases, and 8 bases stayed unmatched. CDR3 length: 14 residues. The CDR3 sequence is CASRTTGIIGELFF. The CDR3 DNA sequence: TGTGCCAGCAGGACGACAGGGATTATCGGGGAGCTGTTTTTT.

CDR3 sequence reads: CASSPDPFSGNTIYF. The CDR3 bases are TGCGCCAGCAGCCCGGACCCATTCTCTGGAAACACCATATATTTT. This chain connects TRBV5-1 to TRBJ1-3; no firm D call. This CDR3 contains 15 residues. The ends were cut back, 4 bases at V and 0 bases at J, with 11 bases in the middle. The germline V gene encodes CDR1 SGHRS and CDR2 YFSETQ.